Below are 13 T cell receptor beta chains sequenced from a single sample in a study of Ad26.COV2.S vaccination and SARS-CoV-2 variants. The table came from immunoSEQ multiplex PCR; TCRdb's copy has only in-frame clones and leaves some out. The table includes around 350,000 clones, roughly 84% detected once. The treatment: about 20 received Ad26.COV2.S at low or high dose, single or two shots; 5 received placebo; per-sample allocation not given. Day 63 after the first vaccine or placebo injection was the time point for sampling. The starting material was peripheral blood, obtained in a trial of Ad26.COV2.S vaccine versus placebo. The receptors originated from a person aged 18 to 59 who received the Ad26.COV2.S COVID-19 vaccine or a placebo.

This clone has more than one count but fewer than ten. CDR3 loop: CSVESRDTGELFF. Written as DNA, the CDR3 is TGCAGCGTTGAAAGCAGGGACACCGGGGAGCTGTTTTTT. This chain uses TRBV29-1 with TRBJ2-2; D perhaps matches TRBD1 (5 bases). This CDR3 spans 13 amino acids. V was shortened by 2 bases and J by 3 bases, with 7 bases between the two germline ends. Germline V gene sequence: CDR1 SQVTM, CDR2 ANQGSEA.

This chain uses TRBV14 with TRBJ2-1; D not certain. This CDR3 contains 14 residues. Per germline, CDR1 SGHDN and CDR2 FVKESK. Trimming took 1 base from V and 4 from J, leaving 8 bases between them. The CDR3 DNA sequence: TGTGCCAGCAGCCAAGGCCGGGTTTACAATGAGCAGTTCTTC. Translating gives CASSQGRVYNEQFF.

This rearrangement joins TRBV5-1 to TRBJ2-1, with 14 bases matching TRBD2. V shed 0 bases and J 16 bases; nucleotides not matched to a gene: 9. The CDR3 is made up of 15 amino acids. From germline, CDR1 is SGHRS and CDR2 YFSETQ. The CDR3 coding sequence is TGCGCCAGCAGCTTGGAAGTTGGGACTAGCGGGAGTCACTTCTTC. It encodes CASSLEVGTSGSHFF. Full variable domain (remainder filled in from reference TRBV5-1 and TRBJ2-1): KAGVTQTPRYLIKTRGQQVTLSCSPISGHRSVSWYQQTPGQGLQFLFEYFSETQRNKGNFPGRFSGRQFSNSRSEMNVSTLELGDSALYLCASSLEVGTSGSHFFGPGTRLTVL.

J is TRBJ2-3 and V is TRBV19; tentative D call: TRBD1 (6 bases). The V gene's germline CDR1 is LNHDA and CDR2 SQIVND (reference sequence). The CDR3 sequence is 14 residues long. Trimming removed 6 bases from V and 1 base from J, with 11 bases in between. The CDR3 is CASRRPGGTDTQYF. The CDR3 DNA reads TGTGCCAGTAGACGGCCAGGGGGCACAGATACGCAGTATTTT.

CDR3 amino acids: CASSLYFSGNTIYF. The CDR3 nucleotides are TGTGCCAGCAGTCTTTATTTCTCTGGAAACACCATATATTTT. The J gene is TRBJ1-3, the V gene TRBV7-2; D call uncertain. Trimming took off 6 bases at V and 0 bases at J, with 9 bases between the two ends. The CDR3 has 14 residues. The germline CDR1 and CDR2 sequences are SGHTA and FQGNSA. The variable domain in full, completed from reference TRBV7-2 and TRBJ1-3, reads GAGVSQSPSNKVTEKGKDVELRCDPISGHTALYWYRQSLGQGLEFLIYFQGNSAPDKSGLPSDRFSAERTGGSVSTLTIQRTQQEDSAVYLCASSLYFSGNTIYFGEGSWLTVV.

This chain joins TRBV6-2 or TRBV6-3 and TRBJ2-5, with no clear D. CDR1 MNHEY and CDR2 SVGEGT come from the germline V gene. Trimming pared 2 bases from V and 0 bases from J, leaving 7 bases between. The CDR3 extends over 14 amino acids. The CDR3 bases are TGTGCCAGCAGTTACCTAGACTACCAAGAGACCCAGTACTTC. Its translation is CASSYLDYQETQYF.

V usage is TRBV18 and J usage is TRBJ2-3; D call uncertain. CDR1 and CDR2 (germline): KGHSH, LQKENI. This CDR3 has 14 amino acids. The V end lost 5 bases, the J end lost 0 bases, and 9 bases lay between the germline ends. In DNA, the CDR3 is TGTGCCAGCTCATCAGGCCCTAGCACAGATACGCAGTATTTT. Its translation: CASSSGPSTDTQYF.

As regards this clone: Compared with germline, one end of the junction differs, possibly owing to a read error. V usage is TRBV29-1 and J usage is TRBJ1-2; D uncertain. CDR1 and CDR2 (germline): SQVTM, ANQGSEA. The length of the CDR3 is 8 residues. The CDR3 reads CSVDHGYF. The CDR3, as DNA: TGCAGCGTCGACCACGGTTACTTC.

The CDR3 sequence is CASSLGGWTEAFF. The CDR3 region has the DNA TGTGCCAGCAGTTTAGGGGGCTGGACTGAAGCTTTCTTT. The V gene is TRBV27, the J gene TRBJ1-1, with D possibly matching TRBD1 (6 bases). The CDR3 contains 13 residues. V gave up 2 bases and J gave up 5 bases, with 9 bases separating them. CDR1 is MNHEY and CDR2 is SMNVEV in the germline V gene (reference sequence).

This chain links TRBV5-1 with TRBJ2-2; D is perhaps TRBD2 (6 bases). With 0 bases removed from V and 7 bases from J, the gap between germline ends came to 16 bases. From germline, CDR1 is SGHRS and CDR2 YFSETQ. This CDR3 has 16 residues. The CDR3 DNA is TGCGCCAGCAGCTTGGATGCGCGGGGTGAGATCGGGGAGCTGTTTTTT. This sequence encodes CASSLDARGEIGELFF.

The chain links TRBV5-1 to TRBJ1-3; 9 positions match TRBD1. The CDR3 is made up of 17 amino acids. The germline V gene encodes CDR1 SGHRS and CDR2 YFSETQ. With V trimmed by 4 bases and J by 0 bases, 8 bases remained unmatched. CDR3 nucleotide sequence: TGCGCCAGCAGCCCAAGGACAGGGGACACCTCTGGAAACACCATATATTTT. Amino acid sequence: CASSPRTGDTSGNTIYF.

The V gene is TRBV7-2, the J gene TRBJ2-4, with D unclear. CDR3 length: 14 residues. Germline CDR1 reads SGHTA; CDR2 reads FQGNSA. V lost 4 bases, J lost 4 bases, and 11 bases lay in between. The CDR3: CASSSDSAKNIQYF. The CDR3 DNA follows: TGTGCCAGCAGCTCAGACTCGGCTAAAAACATTCAGTACTTC. The entire variable domain, with the rest obtained from reference TRBV7-2 and TRBJ2-4, is as follows: GAGVSQSPSNKVTEKGKDVELRCDPISGHTALYWYRQSLGQGLEFLIYFQGNSAPDKSGLPSDRFSAERTGGSVSTLTIQRTQQEDSAVYLCASSSDSAKNIQYFGAGTRLSVL.

V usage is TRBV5-1 and J usage is TRBJ2-7; the match to TRBD2 covers 7 bases. The CDR3 covers 15 residues. Looked up from germline, CDR1 is SGHRS and CDR2 is YFSETQ. V shed 0 bases, J shed 1 base, and the junction held 4 bases outside the gene matches. The CDR3 sequence is CASSLGAGASYEQYF. The CDR3 coding sequence is TGCGCCAGCAGCTTGGGGGCGGGAGCTTCCTACGAGCAGTACTTC.